This T cell receptor beta chain comes out of a study of blood T cell repertoires in COVID-19. Libraries were prepared by immunoSEQ multiplex PCR; TCRdb keeps only in-frame clonotypes and omits some of them. The sample consists of around 50,000 clones, about 79% of them appearing once. Enrolled during active infection, Seattle patients were then followed longitudinally. With 6 bases removed from V and 9 bases from J, the gap between germline ends came to 18 bases. Per the germline V gene, CDR1 is LNHDA and CDR2 is SQIVND (reference sequence). This CDR3 comprises 13 residues. The sample comprised peripheral blood. The chain carries TRBV19 and TRBJ2-7; D may be TRBD2 (7 bases). This receptor was identified in a man older than 75 with COVID-19, enrolled during active disease. For the CDR3, the DNA is TGTGCCAGTAGCTCACTGTTGGGGGGGCGGCAGTACTTC. It translates to CASSSLLGGRQYF.